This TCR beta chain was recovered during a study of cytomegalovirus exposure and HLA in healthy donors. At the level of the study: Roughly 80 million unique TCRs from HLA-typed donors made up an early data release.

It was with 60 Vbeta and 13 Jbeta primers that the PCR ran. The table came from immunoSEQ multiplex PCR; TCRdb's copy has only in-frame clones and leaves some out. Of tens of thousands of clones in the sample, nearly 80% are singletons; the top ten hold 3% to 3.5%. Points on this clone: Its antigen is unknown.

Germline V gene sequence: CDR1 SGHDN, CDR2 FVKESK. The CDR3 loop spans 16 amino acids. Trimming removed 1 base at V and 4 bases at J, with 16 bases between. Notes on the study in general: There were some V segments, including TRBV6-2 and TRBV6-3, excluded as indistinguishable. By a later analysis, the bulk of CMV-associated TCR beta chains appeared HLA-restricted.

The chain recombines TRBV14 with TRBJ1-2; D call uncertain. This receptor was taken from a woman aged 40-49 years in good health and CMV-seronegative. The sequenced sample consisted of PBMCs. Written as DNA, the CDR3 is TGTGCCAGCAGCCAAGCGACTAGGGAAGTTGCCTATGGCTACACCTTC. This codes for CASSQATREVAYGYTF.